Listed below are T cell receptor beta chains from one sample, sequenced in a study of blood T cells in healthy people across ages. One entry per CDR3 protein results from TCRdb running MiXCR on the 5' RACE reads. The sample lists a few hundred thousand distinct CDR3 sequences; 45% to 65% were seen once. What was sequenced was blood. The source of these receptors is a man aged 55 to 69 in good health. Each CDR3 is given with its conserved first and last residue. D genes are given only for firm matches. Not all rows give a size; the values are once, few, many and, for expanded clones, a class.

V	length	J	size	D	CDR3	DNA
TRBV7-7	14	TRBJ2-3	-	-	CASSPTYSTDTQYF	TGTGCTAGCAGCCCCACATATAGCACAGATACGCAGTATTTT
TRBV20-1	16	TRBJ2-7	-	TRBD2	CSAYTGLAGGSYEQYF	TGCAGTGCCTACACGGGACTAGCGGGAGGGTCCTACGAGCAGTACTTC
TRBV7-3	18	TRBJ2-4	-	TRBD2	CASSLTGQGSGVKNIQYF	TGTGCCAGCAGCTTAACGGGGCAGGGCAGCGGGGTCAAAAACATTCAGTACTTC
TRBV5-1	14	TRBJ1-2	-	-	CASSPGYLDTKVTF	TGCGCCAGCAGCCCGGGATATTTGGACACCAAAGTCACCTTC
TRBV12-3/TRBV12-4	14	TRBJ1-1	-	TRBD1	CASSPVGGRTEAFF	TGTGCCAGCAGCCCGGTAGGGGGCCGCACTGAAGCTTTCTTT
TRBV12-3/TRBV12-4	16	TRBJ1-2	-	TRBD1	CASSLPSGGLGYGYTF	TGTGCCAGCAGTCTCCCTTCAGGGGGCCTGGGCTATGGCTACACCTTC
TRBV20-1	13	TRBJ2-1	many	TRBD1	CSARGQGYNEQFF	TGCAGTGCTAGAGGACAGGGGTACAATGAGCAGTTCTTC
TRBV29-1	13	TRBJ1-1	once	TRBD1	CSVQTGGNTEAFF	TGCAGCGTCCAAACAGGGGGGAACACTGAAGCTTTCTTT
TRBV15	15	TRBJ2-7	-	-	CATSRDQGAVYEQYF	TGTGCCACCAGCAGAGACCAGGGAGCGGTTTACGAGCAGTACTTC
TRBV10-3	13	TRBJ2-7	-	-	CAISGQVTYEQYF	TGTGCCATCAGTGGACAGGTAACCTACGAGCAGTACTTC
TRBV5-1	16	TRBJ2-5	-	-	CASSLAGGGAEKTQYF	TGCGCCAGCAGCTTGGCGGGGGGCGGTGCGGAAAAGACCCAGTACTTC
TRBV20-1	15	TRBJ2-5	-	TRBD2	CSAPPTSEGQETQYF	TGCAGTGCTCCGCCGACTAGCGAAGGGCAAGAGACCCAGTACTTC
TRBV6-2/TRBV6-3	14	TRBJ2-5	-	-	CASSRLAGRETQYF	TGTGCCAGCAGTCGACTGGCGGGGCGGGAGACCCAGTACTTC
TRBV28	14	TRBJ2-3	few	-	CASSLFLGTDTQYF	TGTGCCAGCAGTTTATTCCTCGGCACAGATACGCAGTATTTT
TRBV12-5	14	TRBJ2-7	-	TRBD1	CASGLGQGTGEQYF	TGTGCTAGTGGTTTGGGACAGGGTACGGGGGAGCAGTACTTC
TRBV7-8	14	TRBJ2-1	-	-	CASRNRTAYNEQFF	TGTGCCAGCAGAAATCGGACGGCTTACAATGAGCAGTTCTTC
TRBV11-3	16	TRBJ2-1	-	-	CASSQARWASLGEQFF	TGTGCCAGCAGCCAGGCGCGATGGGCTAGCCTTGGGGAGCAGTTCTTC
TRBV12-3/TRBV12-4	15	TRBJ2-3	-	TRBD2	CASLVAGGPSSTQYF	TGTGCCAGCCTTGTAGCGGGGGGGCCTTCGAGTACGCAGTATTTT
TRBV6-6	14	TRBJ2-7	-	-	CASSYSDRSYEQYF	TGTGCCAGCAGTTACTCTGACAGGTCCTACGAGCAGTACTTC
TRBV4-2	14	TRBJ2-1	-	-	CASSQGGLYNEQLF	TGTGCCAGCAGCCAAGGGGGGCTCTACAATGAGCAGTTATTC
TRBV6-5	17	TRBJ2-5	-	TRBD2	CASSYGTSGGYQETQYF	TGTGCCAGCAGTTACGGGACTAGCGGGGGGTACCAAGAGACCCAGTACTTC
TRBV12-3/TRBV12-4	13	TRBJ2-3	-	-	CASRSQHRGTQYF	TGTGCCAGCAGATCTCAGCATCGAGGTACGCAGTATTTT
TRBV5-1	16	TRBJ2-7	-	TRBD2	CASSLVVTSEIYEQYF	TGCGCCAGCAGCTTGGTGGTGACTAGCGAAATCTACGAGCAGTACTTC
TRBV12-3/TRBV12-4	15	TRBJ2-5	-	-	CASSFFSGGRETQYF	TGTGCCAGCAGTTTCTTCTCGGGGGGCAGAGAGACCCAGTACTTC
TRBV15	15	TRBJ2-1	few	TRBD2	CATSKGLAEDNEQFF	TGTGCCACCAGCAAGGGACTAGCGGAAGACAATGAGCAGTTCTTC
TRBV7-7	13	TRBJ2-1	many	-	CASSLAESNEQFF	TGTGCTAGCAGCTTAGCTGAGTCCAATGAGCAGTTCTTC
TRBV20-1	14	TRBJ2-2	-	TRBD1	CSARFFRGPGELFF	TGCAGTGCTAGATTCTTCAGGGGGCCCGGGGAGCTGTTTTTT
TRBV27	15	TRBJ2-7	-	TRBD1	CASQTTGGSSYEQYF	TGTGCCAGCCAAACGACAGGGGGAAGCTCCTACGAGCAGTACTTC
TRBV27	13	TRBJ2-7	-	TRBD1	CASTSDRGSEQYF	TGTGCCAGCACCTCGGACAGGGGCTCCGAGCAGTACTTC
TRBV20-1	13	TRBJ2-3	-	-	CSANAGSIDTQYF	TGCAGTGCTAATGCCGGGAGTATAGATACGCAGTATTTT
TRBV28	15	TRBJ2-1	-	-	CASSPPPGSYNEQFF	TGTGCCAGCAGTCCGCCGCCAGGGTCGTACAATGAGCAGTTCTTC
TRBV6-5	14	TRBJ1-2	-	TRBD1	CASSSRRDSDGYTF	TGTGCCAGCAGCTCCCGCCGGGACAGCGATGGCTACACCTTC
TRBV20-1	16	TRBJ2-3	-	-	CSASHMGGASTDTQYF	TGCAGTGCTAGCCACATGGGCGGGGCTAGCACAGATACGCAGTATTTT
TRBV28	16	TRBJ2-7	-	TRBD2	CASNSYKAGVFYEQYF	TGTGCCAGCAATAGTTACAAAGCGGGGGTGTTCTACGAGCAGTACTTC
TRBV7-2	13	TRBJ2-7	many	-	CASSGQSTFEQYF	TGTGCCAGCAGCGGGCAGTCGACCTTCGAGCAGTACTTC
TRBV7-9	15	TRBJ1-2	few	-	CASSLASDSMAGYTF	TGTGCCAGCAGCTTAGCGTCAGACTCGATGGCTGGCTACACCTTC
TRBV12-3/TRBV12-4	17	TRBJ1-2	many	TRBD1	CASRPNLGTGEGYGYTF	TGTGCCAGCAGGCCAAACCTCGGGACAGGGGAGGGCTATGGCTACACCTTC
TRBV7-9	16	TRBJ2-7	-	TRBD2	CASRTITSGSTYEQYF	TGTGCCAGCAGAACAATCACTAGCGGATCTACCTACGAGCAGTACTTC
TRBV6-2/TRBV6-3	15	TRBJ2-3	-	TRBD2	CASSSGRFGTDTQYF	TGTGCCAGCAGTAGCGGGAGATTCGGCACAGATACGCAGTATTTT
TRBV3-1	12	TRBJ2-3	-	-	CASSLLGLTQYF	TGTGCCAGCAGCCTCTTAGGGCTTACGCAGTATTTT
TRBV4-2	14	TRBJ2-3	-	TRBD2	CASSLAGSSGTQYF	TGTGCCAGCAGCCTAGCGGGGAGTTCAGGTACGCAGTATTTT
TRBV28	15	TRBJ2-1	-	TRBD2	CASSLIGTSSNEQFF	TGTGCCAGCAGTTTAATAGGGACTAGCTCCAATGAGCAGTTCTTC
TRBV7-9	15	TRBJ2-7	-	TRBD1	CASSPRDRDFYEQYF	TGTGCCAGCAGCCCCCGGGACAGGGATTTCTACGAGCAGTACTTC
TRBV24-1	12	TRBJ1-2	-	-	CATSDFGDGYTF	TGTGCCACCAGTGATTTTGGCGATGGCTACACCTTC
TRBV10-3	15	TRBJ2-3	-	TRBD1	CAISEPDRHTDTQYF	TGTGCCATCAGTGAGCCGGACAGGCACACAGATACGCAGTATTTT
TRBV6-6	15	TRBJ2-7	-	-	CASSYQGGPSYEQYF	TGTGCCAGCAGTTATCAGGGTGGACCTTCCTACGAGCAGTACTTC
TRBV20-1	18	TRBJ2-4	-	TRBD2	CSAISRLSGTPAKNILYF	TGCAGTGCTATCTCTCGCCTCAGCGGGACCCCGGCCAAAAACATTCTGTACTTC
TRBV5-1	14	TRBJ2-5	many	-	CASSPGTAQETQYF	TGTGCCAGCAGTCCAGGGACGGCTCAAGAGACCCAGTACTTC
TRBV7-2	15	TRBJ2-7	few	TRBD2	CASSPEGGRYNEQYF	TGTGCCAGCAGCCCAGAGGGCGGGAGGTACAATGAGCAGTACTTC
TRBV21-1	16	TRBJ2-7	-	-	CASSSRDRGCHGEQYF	TGTGCCAGCAGCAGCCGAGACAGGGGGTGTCATGGTGAGCAGTACTTC
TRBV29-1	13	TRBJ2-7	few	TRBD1	CSVADRGLYEQYF	TGCAGCGTCGCGGACAGGGGCCTTTACGAGCAGTACTTC
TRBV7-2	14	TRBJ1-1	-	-	CASSPGAANTEAFF	TGTGCCAGCAGCCCCGGGGCCGCGAACACTGAAGCTTTCTTT
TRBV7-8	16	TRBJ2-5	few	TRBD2	CASSTSRLARFGTQYF	TGTGCCAGCAGCACTAGCCGACTAGCCAGGTTCGGGACCCAGTACTTC
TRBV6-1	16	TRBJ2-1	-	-	CASSAVAVWGRGEQFF	TGTGCCAGCAGTGCCGTAGCGGTCTGGGGGCGGGGTGAGCAGTTCTTC
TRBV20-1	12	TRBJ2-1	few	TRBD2	CSATSGGDEQFF	TGCAGTGCTACCAGCGGGGGGGATGAGCAGTTCTTC